One TCR beta chain is described in this entry. The antigen it recognizes is unknown. Base qualities are not recorded, but no much larger clone differs from it by a single base. The CDR3 runs 14 residues from the cysteine to the phenylalanine. Here the CDR3 DNA is all that survives: 42 bases in frame from base 1. CDR1 and CDR2 (MNHEY, SVGEGT) derive from the germline V gene. Trimming costs V 6 bases and J 4 bases, and their ends lie 13 bases apart. Ficoll-Paque density gradient centrifugation was the method used to isolate PBMCs. The source of the sample is a study of T-cell memory formation after mild COVID-19 (dated by TCRdb to about 2021). Regarding the research as a whole: Most TCR sequence clusters were specific to one of the two donors. In a couple of donors, T-cell clones that expanded and contracted after mild COVID-19 were followed by sequencing TCRalpha and TCRbeta repertoires longitudinally. The cohort was made up of two young adult volunteers, one female and one male, who were previously healthy. What the study reported, not specific to this receptor: Contracting CD4+ clones were found mainly in CM and EM memory subsets, while CD8+ clones were enriched in EMRA. The study included only a couple of mild cases, and larger cohorts that include severe cases with pre-infection samples were judged to be necessary. From day 15 to 85, contracting clones showed balanced CD4/CD8 phenotypes, whereas a second wave of clones that expanded from day 15 to 37 leaned towards CD4+. SARS-CoV-2 specificity was not confirmed for the second-wave clones peaking on day 37. Some responding clones were detected in pre-infection memory, which suggested that pre-existing cross-reactive memory T cells had joined the SARS-CoV-2 response.

The sample was run on an Illumina NovaSeq 6000. Using 5'RACE with constant-segment primers, TCRalpha and TCRbeta cDNA libraries were constructed, with sample barcodes and unique molecular identifiers added in the process. RNA was extracted from every sample with Trizol reagent. Libraries were amplified in two PCR steps, with a second sample barcode and Illumina TruSeq adapters added in the second step. Sequencing of the libraries was done on an Illumina NovaSeq, producing 2 x 150 bp paired-end reads. Per the source publication's procedure: The reads were demultiplexed and collapsed into UMI-guided consensus sequences using migec v1.2.7. Using mixcr v2.1.11, UMI consensuses were aligned to TRA and TRB V and J templates and then assembled into clonotypes. A clonotype was counted as expanded or contracted only when both edgeR and NoisET called the clonotype significant, with the noise models trained on biological replicates. For edgeR calls, the cutoffs were a false discovery rate-adjusted p below 0.01 and a log2 fold-change threshold of 1. As an exploratory analysis of dynamics, max-normalized trajectories of the 1000 most abundant clonotypes were examined with PCA combined with hierarchical clustering. Each responding clone was given a CD4 or CD8 phenotype based on the CD4+ and CD8+ repertoires, which had been sequenced separately. Through fastp at Q25 and MiXCR, TCRdb rebuilt clones from the public reads, retaining in-frame beta chains. Duplicate CDR3 protein sequences are folded into a single record with the most common DNA and genes. These V and J calls are TCRdb output, not the study's own analysis. In this sample the table shows about 350,000 distinct CDR3 sequences, approximately 15% of which occur a single time. Of the sample, about a fifth is held by the ten largest clones.

The sample comprised PBMCs or a T cell subset sorted from them (not recorded which). The chain joins TRBV6-2 or TRBV6-3 to TRBJ2-1; D gene: possibly TRBD1, on 6 matching bases. This receptor was taken from a man between 18 and 29 years old who had mild COVID-19 (a few samples of this study predate the infection). The sample titles of this study are shuffled in the database, so cell type and time point are left out; the donor was told from shared clones. The CDR3 has the sequence CASSSADSYNEQFF. The DNA reads TGTGCCAGCAGCTCCGCGGACAGTTACAATGAGCAGTTCTTC.